The subject of this entry is one TCR beta chain. In the PCR, 60 Vbeta and 13 Jbeta primers were used. The table came from immunoSEQ multiplex PCR; TCRdb's copy has only in-frame clones and leaves some out. Of approximately 190,000 clones in the sample, more than 75% were seen once. This sample is drawn from a study of cytomegalovirus exposure and HLA in healthy donors. Germline V gene lookup returns CDR1 ENHRY and CDR2 SYGVKD. V lost 6 bases and J lost 0, with 17 bases in between. CDR3 length: 16 amino acids. This TCR came from a man under 40 in good health and CMV-seronegative. Sample: PBMCs. The genes are TRBV10-3 and TRBJ1-1; D is unclear. The CDR3 sequence: CAISGSGKGLNTEAFF. In DNA, the CDR3 is TGTGCCATCAGCGGAAGCGGGAAGGGCCTGAACACTGAAGCTTTCTTT.